This T cell receptor (beta chain) was profiled in a study of CD8 T cells in ankylosing spondylitis. Broader study findings: In synovial fluid and blood from reactive arthritis, some motif variants were previously reported. The study looked at matched synovial fluid samples from ankylosing spondylitis patients. Disease-linked clones were reported to be significantly enriched there. CD8+ cells made up the disease-linked clones, which were relatively rare in peripheral blood. Within ankylosing spondylitis blood, a TCR beta motif made up of roughly eight highly homologous variants appeared to be characteristic.

Trimming removed 5 bases from V and 6 bases from J, with 10 bases in between. This CDR3 comprises 13 residues. In this sample, this clonotype turned up many times. Antigen unknown. Quantitative 5'-RACE was performed with molecular barcodes, and it yielded the TCR beta libraries. One entry per CDR3 protein results from TCRdb running MiXCR on the 5' RACE reads. The table lists 700,000 to 1,000,000 distinct CDR3 sequences, about 12% of them singletons. The TCR comes from a male donor with ankylosing spondylitis. This chain joins TRBV12-3 or TRBV12-4 and TRBJ2-2; maybe TRBD1 (7 bases). Sequencing was carried out using blood, either unsorted or a sorted T cell fraction (not recorded which). The CDR3 here is CASSPRGAGELFF. The DNA for the CDR3 is TGTGCCAGCAGTCCCAGGGGGGCCGGGGAGCTGTTTTTT.